The T cell receptor (beta chain) described here comes from a study of blood T cell repertoires in COVID-19. The CDR3 runs 15 residues. Per the germline V gene, CDR1 is SGHRS and CDR2 is YFSETQ. Trimming took 4 bases from V and 3 from J; bases not matched to a gene: 9. The participants were between 18 and 89 years old and came from fewer than 25 US areas. Exposed enrollees had met someone with a PCR-confirmed or clinician-diagnosed COVID-19 case at some point within the 2 weeks before study entry. This clone was seen only once. Repertoires were generated with immunoSEQ multiplex PCR, while TCRdb's copy carries only in-frame clones and drops some. The table lists about 350,000 clones, roughly 86% of them singletons, with just over 1% in the top ten.

The sequence was collected from a woman aged 25 to 39 who had been exposed to COVID-19. Material: PBMCs or T cells enriched from blood (not recorded which). The rearrangement links TRBV5-1 to TRBJ1-1, with TRBD1 identical over 7 bases. The chain's CDR3 is CASSRMTGQDTEAFF. CDR3 DNA sequence: TGCGCCAGCAGCCGAATGACAGGGCAAGACACTGAAGCTTTCTTT.